This T cell receptor (beta chain) was recorded in a study of post-analysis software for immune sequencing data. General study results and limits: Normalized Chao1 diversity in multiple sclerosis patients fell significantly below that of controls. Roughly five TRBV segments appeared more often in patients than in controls, and TRBV5-6, TRBV5-1 and TRBV20-1 were among these.

Tagging with unique molecular identifiers was a feature of the TCR beta cDNA libraries. MiXCR, run by TCRdb on the PCR reads, gives a single entry per CDR3 protein. The sample holds 750,000 to 950,000 distinct CDR3 sequences; roughly half are singletons and the top ten take 4.6%. Trimming shortened V by 4 bases and J by 6 bases, and 10 bases separated the two germline ends. The germline gives CDR1 GTSNPN, CDR2 SVGIG (reference sequence). The CDR3 spans 11 residues. As regards this clonotype: Its antigen is not known.

The sample comprised blood. This TCR came from a girl aged 10 to 17 with multiple sclerosis. This chain connects TRBV30 to TRBJ2-7, with D unclear. Written as DNA, the CDR3 is TGTGCCTGGAAGGTAACCGTCGAGCAGTACTTC. As protein: CAWKVTVEQYF.